These 26 T cell receptor beta chains came from one sample sequenced in a study of blood T cell repertoires in COVID-19. Clones were sequenced by immunoSEQ multiplex PCR, and TCRdb holds only the in-frame ones, with some missing. The profile shows roughly 130,000 clones, around 79% of them singletons. Sequenced sample: peripheral blood. All receptors derive from an older woman with COVID-19, enrolled during active disease.

V gene TRBV7-9 combines with J gene TRBJ1-6; D unresolved. CDR1 and CDR2 (germline): SEHNR, FQNEAQ (reference sequence). Trimming took off 2 bases at V and 6 bases at J, with 11 bases between the two ends. This CDR3 is built from 15 residues. CDR3 loop: CASSLYGEANSPLHF. The CDR3 coding sequence is TGTGCCAGCAGCTTATATGGGGAGGCTAATTCACCCCTCCACTTT. Full variable domain (missing parts from reference TRBV7-9 and TRBJ1-6): DTGVSQNPRHKITKRGQNVTFRCDPISEHNRLYWYRQTLGQGPEFLTYFQNEAQLEKSRLLSDRFSAERPKGSFSTLEIQRTEQGDSAMYLCASSLYGEANSPLHFGNGTRLTVT.

The chain combines TRBV5-5 with TRBJ2-5, with TRBD1 matching 7 bases. The ends lost 2 bases at V and 2 bases at J; junction bases unmatched: 3. Germline assignment: CDR1 SGHKS and CDR2 YYEKEE (reference sequence). The CDR3 is 14 residues long. The CDR3 coding sequence is TGTGCCAGCAGCTTCGGGACAGCACAAGAGACCCAGTACTTC. Translating it yields CASSFGTAQETQYF.

The CDR3: CASSLAGTGRGYTF. DNA for the CDR3: TGTGCCAGCAGCTTGGCCGGGACAGGGAGAGGCTACACCTTC. This rearrangement joins TRBV5-4 to TRBJ1-2; 9 positions agree with TRBD1. The length of the CDR3 is 14 residues. Germline V gene lookup returns CDR1 SGHNT and CDR2 YYREEE (reference sequence). V dropped 0 bases and J dropped 8; count of bases not matched to a gene: 5.

The chain has TRBV6-2 or TRBV6-3 and TRBJ2-7; D might be TRBD1 (7 bases). From germline, CDR1 is MNHEY and CDR2 SVGEGT. CDR3 size: 16 residues. V was shortened by 4 bases and J by 4 bases, with 20 bases between the two germline ends. CDR3 sequence reads: CASSWAPGGKSYEQYF. As DNA, the CDR3 is TGTGCCAGCAGTTGGGCGCCAGGGGGGAAGTCTTACGAGCAGTACTTC.

The rearrangement links TRBV30 to TRBJ2-5, with D possibly matching TRBD1 (6 bases). V lost 3 bases to trimming and J lost 7 bases, with 9 bases between them. The CDR3 length is 11 residues. CDR1 and CDR2 (germline): GTSNPN, SVGIG (reference sequence). In DNA form, the CDR3 reads TGTGCCTGGAGGGGGGCAGGGACCCAGTACTTC. Translating it yields CAWRGAGTQYF.

The V and J genes are TRBV19 and TRBJ2-1; 10 nucleotides agree with TRBD1. Trimming cost V 7 bases and J 4 bases; bases outside gene matches: 7. The CDR3 loop spans 15 amino acids. Germline CDR1 reads LNHDA; CDR2 reads SQIVND (reference sequence). In DNA, the CDR3 is TGTGCCAGTACTCATAGACAGGGGGCTTACAATGAGCAGTTCTTC. Translated, it gives CASTHRQGAYNEQFF.

This clone was seen only once. The V gene is TRBV6-4, the J gene TRBJ2-3; D perhaps matches TRBD1 (6 bases). Per the germline V gene, CDR1 is MRHNA and CDR2 is SNTAGT. This CDR3 region has 16 residues. V was trimmed by 4 bases and J by 2 bases, leaving 16 bases between them. As DNA, the CDR3 is TGTGCCAGCAGTGCCGTCTTCGGACAGATCACAGATACGCAGTATTTT. Its protein is CASSAVFGQITDTQYF.

The chain carries TRBV11-3 and TRBJ2-3, with D perhaps matching TRBD2 (5 bases). The V and J ends lost 5 bases and 2 bases respectively, with 8 bases between them. CDR1 and CDR2 (germline): SGHNT, YENEEA. CDR3 length: 13 residues. In DNA, the CDR3 is TGTGCCAGCAGCCGCGGGCCCACAGATACGCAGTATTTT. It yields the protein CASSRGPTDTQYF.

This clone has only a few counts. V is TRBV9 and J is TRBJ1-1, with 7 bases matching TRBD1. The CDR3 loop spans 15 amino acids. After removal of 0 bases from V and 1 base from J, the junction contained 3 bases not matched to a gene. Germline V gives CDR1 SGDLS, CDR2 YYNGEE. Written as DNA, the CDR3 is TGTGCCAGCAGCGTAGGCGAGGGGGCGAACACTGAAGCTTTCTTT. This gives the protein CASSVGEGANTEAFF.

The genes are TRBV21-1 and TRBJ1-2; the tabulated D call, TRBD1, remains unverified against the DNA. TRBV21-1 represents a pseudogene. The CDR3 runs 13 residues. The CDR3 protein is CASSKGQGSGYTF. Written as DNA, the CDR3 is TGTGCCAGCAGCAAGGGACAGGGCTCTGGCTACACCTTC.

The CDR3 region is CASSYDGRLQYF. The CDR3 bases are TGTGCCAGCAGTTACGATGGCCGCCTGCAGTACTTC. This chain joins TRBV6-2 or TRBV6-3 and TRBJ2-7; no reliable D call. The CDR3 contains 12 residues. V was trimmed by 2 bases and J by 9 bases, leaving 11 bases between them. Germline V CDR1 and CDR2: MNHEY, SVGEGT.

The chain joins TRBV29-1 to TRBJ1-1; D might be TRBD1 (5 bases). V shed 7 bases and J shed 2 bases, with 11 bases lying between them. Per germline, CDR1 SQVTM and CDR2 ANQGSEA. This CDR3 region has 12 residues. DNA for the CDR3: TGCAGCGGCCGACAGACTAACACTGAAGCTTTCTTT. Translation: CSGRQTNTEAFF.

The chain has TRBV7-2 and TRBJ2-7, with a possible D match to TRBD1 (5 bases). With 3 bases removed from V and 9 bases from J, the gap between germline ends came to 24 bases. The CDR3 runs to 16 residues. CDR1 is SGHTA and CDR2 is FQGNSA in the germline V gene. The CDR3 reads CASSFGRAPGGRRQYF. The CDR3 nucleotides are TGTGCCAGCAGCTTCGGCAGGGCCCCGGGTGGACGACGGCAGTACTTC.

The chain employs TRBV7-2 and TRBJ2-7; 7 positions match TRBD2. V trimming: 6 bases; J trimming: 3 bases; junction bases outside the gene matches: 14. The germline V gene has CDR1 SGHTA and CDR2 FQGNSA. The CDR3 extends over 16 amino acids. The CDR3 region is CASSRGPLGGSYEQYF. As DNA, the CDR3 is TGTGCCAGCAGTCGCGGCCCTCTGGGCGGGAGCTACGAGCAGTACTTC.

This chain links TRBV3-1 (or the pseudogene TRBV3-2) with TRBJ2-7, with 8 bases that match TRBD1. CDR1 and CDR2 (germline): LGHDT, YNNKEL (reference sequence). V trimming: 1 base; J trimming: 5 bases; junction bases outside the gene matches: 19. This CDR3 region has 19 residues. Here the CDR3 DNA reads TGTGCCAGCAGCCAAGCGGTACCGGACAGGGATGAGAAAGGGGACGAGCAGTACTTC. It translates to CASSQAVPDRDEKGDEQYF.

The rearrangement joins TRBV2 to TRBJ1-1, with D unclear. The length of the CDR3 is 12 residues. CDR1 SNHLY and CDR2 FYNNEI come from the germline V gene. V was cut by 1 base and J by 10 bases, with 10 bases left in between. The CDR3 reads CASSEGRSPAFF. The CDR3 bases are TGTGCCAGCAGTGAAGGGCGGTCTCCAGCTTTCTTT.

The CDR3 DNA reads TGTGCCTGGACCCTCAATGGACAGGGAGGTTCTGTCCTCCACTTT. Translation gives CAWTLNGQGGSVLHF. The V gene is TRBV30, the J gene TRBJ1-6; TRBD1 matches 8 bases. After removal of 4 bases from V and 15 bases from J, the junction contained 17 bases not matched to a gene. In germline, CDR1 is GTSNPN, CDR2 SVGIG (reference sequence). CDR3 length: 15 amino acids.

The chain employs TRBV30 and TRBJ2-3; 7 bases align to TRBD2. Germline assignment: CDR1 GTSNPN and CDR2 SVGIG (reference sequence). V shed 1 base and J 2 bases; nucleotides not matched to a gene: 3. The CDR3 runs 14 residues. The CDR3 bases are TGTGCCTGGAGTGCCAGCGGGATCACAGATACGCAGTATTTT. Its protein is CAWSASGITDTQYF.

V gene TRBV5-1 combines with J gene TRBJ1-6; TRBD1 aligns across 8 bases. The germline gives CDR1 SGHRS, CDR2 YFSETQ. The CDR3 consists of 16 residues. Germline trimming cut 0 bases from V and 9 bases from J; bases unmatched to any gene: 8. In DNA, the CDR3 is TGCGCCAGCAGCTTGGCCGGGGACAGGTTAGCTTCACCCCTCCACTTT. Its protein product is CASSLAGDRLASPLHF.

This sequence joins TRBV2 and TRBJ1-1, with a weak D call TRBD1 (5 bases). This CDR3 is 13 amino acids long. Germline V gives CDR1 SNHLY, CDR2 FYNNEI. The V and J ends lost 6 bases and 4 bases respectively, with 12 bases between them. The CDR3 DNA reads TGTGCCAGCAGGAAGGACAAGACCACTGAAGCTTTCTTT. Translating it yields CASRKDKTTEAFF.

The chain uses TRBV11-2 and TRBJ1-1, with D maybe TRBD1 (6 bases). Per germline, CDR1 SGHAT and CDR2 FQNNGV. This CDR3 has 14 residues. Deletions cut 5 bases from V and 3 bases from J, with 13 bases between. The CDR3 nucleotides are TGTGCCAGCAGCCCAGGGGCATTCGACACTGAAGCTTTCTTT. This encodes CASSPGAFDTEAFF.

This sequence joins TRBV3-1 (or the pseudogene TRBV3-2) and TRBJ1-2, with a possible D match to TRBD1 (6 bases). This CDR3 contains 15 residues. CDR1 LGHDT and CDR2 YNNKEL come from the germline V gene (reference sequence). V lost 3 bases and J lost 4, with 15 bases in between. In nucleotides, the CDR3 is TGTGCCAGCAGCCACAAAGGGGGGGGCGGCTATGGCTACACCTTC. The encoded protein is CASSHKGGGGYGYTF.

The chain joins TRBV6-1 to TRBJ2-7; the match to TRBD2 covers 9 bases. The germline CDR1 and CDR2 sequences are MNHNS and SASEGT. This CDR3 is built from 14 residues. Trimming removed 4 bases from V and 3 bases from J; junction bases left unmatched: 4. The CDR3 DNA reads TGTGCCAGCAGTGGAGGCGGGGGGGGCTACGAGCAGTACTTC. As protein: CASSGGGGGYEQYF.

The CDR3 nucleotides read TGCAGCGCCCGAGGGTGGGTGGGGACAGGGGGTATGAACACTGAAGCTTTCTTT. Translated: CSARGWVGTGGMNTEAFF. The gene calls are TRBV29-1 and TRBJ1-1; 11 bases map to TRBD1. V was pared by 7 bases and J by 0 bases, with 16 bases of the junction left unmatched. The CDR3 loop spans 18 amino acids. CDR1 SQVTM and CDR2 ANQGSEA come from the germline V gene.

The chain uses TRBV3-1 (or the pseudogene TRBV3-2) and TRBJ1-1; D is perhaps TRBD1 (6 bases). The germline V and J ends were trimmed by 4 bases and 8 bases, with 14 bases remaining between them. The CDR3 is 13 residues long. In germline, CDR1 is LGHDT, CDR2 YNNKEL (reference sequence). In DNA, the CDR3 is TGTGCCAGCAGCCCCCCCTGGACAGAGGAAGCTTTCTTT. Translated, it gives CASSPPWTEEAFF.

V usage is TRBV6-6 and J usage is TRBJ1-4; D possibly corresponds to TRBD1 (5 bases). Germline CDR1 and CDR2: MNHNY and SVGAGI (reference sequence). V lost 5 bases and J 8 bases, leaving 18 bases between the germline ends. The CDR3 runs 15 residues. The CDR3 DNA reads as TGTGCCAGCAGTCCGGGGGACCGCCCGGGGGAAAAACTGTTTTTT. Translating it yields CASSPGDRPGEKLFF.